The 20 T cell receptor beta chains below come from one sample, sequenced in a study of blood T cell repertoires in COVID-19. Here immunoSEQ multiplex PCR was the method, and the copy in TCRdb shows in-frame clones only, minus some. The sample lists 120,000 or so clones, around 81% seen once, with under 4.5% in the top ten. The specimen was peripheral blood. The receptors come from a woman between 50 and 59 years old with acute or convalescent COVID-19.

The J gene is TRBJ2-5, the V gene TRBV2; 8 bases agree with TRBD1. With V trimmed by 7 bases and J by 7 bases, 2 bases remained unmatched. CDR1 and CDR2 from the germline V gene are SNHLY and FYNNEI. The CDR3 is 11 residues long. CDR3 protein: CASMDRVTQYF. For the CDR3, the DNA is TGTGCCAGCATGGACAGGGTGACCCAGTACTTC.

CDR3: CASASSGGPQETQYF. Written as DNA, the CDR3 is TGTGCCAGCGCATCTAGCGGGGGACCCCAAGAGACCCAGTACTTC. The chain is built from TRBV28 and TRBJ2-5; 10 nucleotides match TRBD2. Germline V gene sequence: CDR1 MDHEN, CDR2 SYDVKM. CDR3 size: 15 residues. V shed 8 bases and J 1 base; nucleotides not matched to a gene: 7.

The gene calls are TRBV19 and TRBJ1-5; D ambiguous. Trimming removed 6 bases at V and 1 base at J, with 19 bases between. CDR1 is LNHDA and CDR2 is SQIVND in the germline V gene (reference sequence). The CDR3 totals 17 residues. CDR3 coding DNA: TGTGCCAGTAGGCCGGGGATTGGGCAGGAGAGCAATCAGCCCCAGCATTTT. Its translation: CASRPGIGQESNQPQHF.

This clone appeared once. This rearrangement joins TRBV5-8 to TRBJ1-5, with 7 nucleotides matching TRBD1. The CDR3 runs to 14 residues. V shed 3 bases and J 6 bases; nucleotides not matched to a gene: 6. Germline V lookup: CDR1 SGHTS, CDR2 YDEGEE. This CDR3 is CASSSRTGSQPQHF. The CDR3, as DNA: TGTGCCAGCAGCTCTCGGACAGGCTCTCAGCCCCAGCATTTT. Complete variable domain (other parts from reference TRBV5-8 and TRBJ1-5): EAGVTQSPTHLIKTRGQQATLRCSPISGHTSVYWYQQALGLGLQFLLWYDEGEERNRGNFPPRFSGRQFPNYSSELNVNALELEDSALYLCASSSRTGSQPQHFGDGTRLSIL.

The chain employs TRBV5-1 and TRBJ1-4, with a possible D match to TRBD1 (6 bases). V lost 3 bases and J lost 4, with 16 bases in between. The CDR3 has 16 residues. Germline V lookup: CDR1 SGHRS, CDR2 YFSETQ. The CDR3 loop is CASSSQPGHVNEKLFF. The CDR3 DNA sequence: TGCGCCAGCAGCTCACAACCGGGACACGTTAATGAAAAACTGTTTTTT.

The chain recombines TRBV5-4 with TRBJ2-7, with TRBD2 identical over 8 bases. This CDR3 contains 17 residues. V trimming: 1 base; J trimming: 3 bases; junction bases outside the gene matches: 12. Germline assignment: CDR1 SGHNT and CDR2 YYREEE (reference sequence). The CDR3 spells CASSLLAGGQSIYEQYF. CDR3 nucleotides: TGTGCCAGCAGCTTGTTGGCGGGGGGCCAATCCATCTACGAGCAGTACTTC.

This clone was picked up many times. The chain is built from TRBV27 and TRBJ2-5, with D unresolved. The germline CDR1 and CDR2 sequences are MNHEY and SMNVEV (reference sequence). The CDR3 runs 13 residues. V was pared by 4 bases and J by 0 bases, with 6 bases between. CDR3 bases: TGTGCCAGCAGTTCTTTGTACCAAGAGACCCAGTACTTC. It translates to CASSSLYQETQYF.

The CDR3 coding sequence is TGTGCCAGTAGTAGGAGACTAGCGGGATTGTCACACACAGATACGCAGTATTTT. Translating gives CASSRRLAGLSHTDTQYF. The chain has TRBV19 and TRBJ2-3; the match to TRBD2 covers 11 bases. Germline V lookup: CDR1 LNHDA, CDR2 SQIVND (reference sequence). This CDR3 contains 18 residues. With 4 bases clipped from V and 2 bases from J, the junction kept 11 bases outside the gene matches. Combining the CDR3 with reference TRBV19 and TRBJ2-3 gives the whole variable domain DGGITQSPKYLFRKEGQNVTLSCEQNLNHDAMYWYRQDPGQGLRLIYYSQIVNDFQKGDIAEGYSVSREKKESFPLTVTSAQKNPTAFYLCASSRRLAGLSHTDTQYFGPGTRLTVL.

The CDR3 here is CASSSRRGPGSNSPLHF. CDR3 coding DNA: TGTGCCAGCAGTTCCCGAAGGGGGCCGGGCAGTAATTCACCCCTCCACTTT. J is TRBJ1-6 and V is TRBV28; TRBD1 matches 7 bases. This CDR3 contains 17 residues. V dropped 4 bases and J dropped 6; count of bases not matched to a gene: 12. CDR1 and CDR2 from the germline V gene are MDHEN and SYDVKM.

This chain links TRBV10-3 with TRBJ1-3; 9 bases line up with TRBD1. Germline-derived CDR1 and CDR2 are ENHRY and SYGVKD. The CDR3 is 14 residues long. Trimming at V came to 4 bases and at J to 2 bases, leaving 0 bases not matched to a gene. CDR3 sequence reads: CAISGDRAGNTIYF. Here the CDR3 DNA reads TGTGCCATCAGTGGGGACAGGGCTGGAAACACCATATATTTT.

The V and J genes are TRBV24-1 and TRBJ2-1; TRBD1 is a possible D gene (6 bases). V was clipped by 2 bases and J by 3 bases, with 16 bases between them. This CDR3 spans 17 amino acids. CDR1 is KGHDR and CDR2 is SFDVKD in the germline V gene. CDR3 in amino acids: CATSDYSGTRDYNEQFF. The CDR3 DNA is TGTGCCACCAGTGATTATTCCGGGACAAGAGACTACAATGAGCAGTTCTTC.

The V and J genes are TRBV24-1 and TRBJ2-1; 11 nucleotides line up with TRBD1. Per the germline V gene, CDR1 is KGHDR and CDR2 is SFDVKD. Trimming at V came to 4 bases and at J to 7 bases, leaving 8 bases not matched to a gene. The CDR3 spans 16 residues. CDR3 in amino acids: CATSDSGQGARNEQFF. The CDR3, as DNA: TGTGCCACCAGTGACTCCGGACAGGGGGCAAGGAATGAGCAGTTCTTC.

V usage is TRBV2 and J usage is TRBJ2-1, with 9 bases lining up with TRBD2. V dropped 8 bases and J dropped 9; count of bases not matched to a gene: 11. The germline CDR1 and CDR2 sequences are SNHLY and FYNNEI. This CDR3 is 14 amino acids long. CDR3 sequence: CASEGLAGMTEQFF. In nucleotides, the CDR3 is TGTGCCAGCGAAGGGCTAGCGGGGATGACTGAGCAGTTCTTC.

V usage is TRBV29-1 and J usage is TRBJ2-4; TRBD2 matches at 8 bases. The CDR3 is 12 amino acids. V shed 5 bases and J 7 bases; nucleotides not matched to a gene: 4. Germline V lookup: CDR1 SQVTM, CDR2 ANQGSEA. DNA of the CDR3: TGCAGCGTTAAGGTAGCGGGGAACATTCAGTACTTC. Residues: CSVKVAGNIQYF.

V and J are TRBV5-5 and TRBJ1-1; tentatively, D is TRBD1 (6 bases). Looked up from germline, CDR1 is SGHKS and CDR2 is YYEKEE (reference sequence). V lost 0 bases and J 0 bases, leaving 15 bases between the germline ends. The CDR3 covers 17 residues. This CDR3 reads CASSLAPGAVMNTEAFF. CDR3 in DNA: TGTGCCAGCAGCTTGGCTCCAGGGGCCGTCATGAACACTGAAGCTTTCTTT.

The CDR3 DNA reads as TGTGCCAGCAGCTCACAGGGTTTGGGCACTGAAGCTTTCTTT. Protein product: CASSSQGLGTEAFF. The V and J genes are TRBV5-4 and TRBJ1-1, with D possibly matching TRBD1 (6 bases). V lost 3 bases and J 4 bases, leaving 13 bases between the germline ends. Germline V gene lookup returns CDR1 SGHNT and CDR2 YYREEE (reference sequence). The CDR3 spans 14 residues.

DNA for the CDR3: TGTGCCAGCAGCCTGACACCGACAGCAGACAATGAGCAGTTCTTC. Amino acid sequence: CASSLTPTADNEQFF. The chain links TRBV9 to TRBJ2-1; D possibly corresponds to TRBD1 (5 bases). Germline CDR1 reads SGDLS; CDR2 reads YYNGEE. Trimming removed 4 bases from V and 5 bases from J, with 16 bases in between. This CDR3 has 15 amino acids.

This clone was seen only a few times. The chain links TRBV19 to TRBJ2-3, with 8 bases identical to TRBD2. The CDR3 is 15 residues long. The V segment lost 5 bases and the J segment 0 bases; nucleotides outside the gene matches: 4. CDR1 is LNHDA and CDR2 is SQIVND in the germline V gene (reference sequence). The CDR3: CASSLGLGSTDTQYF. CDR3 coding DNA: TGTGCCAGTAGTCTGGGACTAGGAAGCACAGATACGCAGTATTTT.

V usage is TRBV7-6 and J usage is TRBJ1-3; no reliable D call. Trimming shortened V by 2 bases and J by 4 bases, and 21 bases separated the two germline ends. There are 18 residues in the CDR3. In germline, CDR1 is SGHVS, CDR2 FNYEAQ. CDR3 DNA: TGTGCCAGCAGCTTATTCCCCCTGGGCAGGCAAGGAGGAAACACCATATATTTT. It specifies CASSLFPLGRQGGNTIYF. Combining the CDR3 with reference TRBV7-6 and TRBJ1-3 gives the whole variable domain GAGVSQSPRYKVTKRGQDVALRCDPISGHVSLYWYRQALGQGPEFLTYFNYEAQQDKSGLPNDRFSAERPEGSISTLTIQRTEQRDSAMYRCASSLFPLGRQGGNTIYFGEGSWLTVV.

This clone was observed a handful of times. The identical CDR3 is also encoded by other nucleotide sequences in the sample. The CDR3 bases are TGTGCCAGCAGCTTGGGAGACAGGGGTTATAATTCACCCCTCCACTTT. As protein: CASSLGDRGYNSPLHF. V and J are TRBV13 and TRBJ1-6; 8 nucleotides match TRBD1. The length of the CDR3 is 16 residues. Germline CDR1 PRHDT, CDR2 FYEKMQ (reference sequence). The V gene end was trimmed by 3 bases and the J gene end by 4 bases; junction bases not matched to a gene: 5.